This is a list of T cell receptor beta chains from one sample in a study of blood T cell repertoires in COVID-19. The table came from immunoSEQ multiplex PCR; TCRdb's copy has only in-frame clones and leaves some out. The sample has over 150,000 clones; roughly four fifths are singletons. Sequenced: PBMCs or T cells enriched from blood (not recorded which). The source of these receptors is a middle-aged man who had recovered from COVID-19. Each CDR3 is given with its conserved first and last residue. Only part of the rows carry a size: once, few, many, or a class if the clone is expanded.

TRBJ2-2	.	TRBV24-1	CAILFAGNTGELFF
TRBJ1-2	once	TRBV10-3	CAISESGGGNYGYTF
TRBJ2-1	few	TRBV11-2	CASSLGVERGYNEQFF
TRBJ1-2	few	TRBV5-1	CASSLVAGGNYGYTF
TRBJ1-2	.	TRBV6-6	CASRERDIDYGYTF
TRBJ1-6	.	TRBV9	CASSVAGGGSPLHF
TRBJ2-1	.	TRBV7-9	CASSKGQLYNEQFF
TRBJ2-1	.	TRBV5-1	CASSLALFVTVDNEQFF
TRBJ1-5	once	TRBV30	CAWAWTNNQPQHF
TRBJ2-2	.	TRBV18	CASSRRTGGNTGELFF
TRBJ1-1	.	TRBV11-3	CASSPVRDTEAFF
TRBJ2-2	.	TRBV7-7	CASSLREGNTGELFF
TRBJ1-2	once	TRBV30	CAWRGRGRDYGYTF
TRBJ1-1	.	TRBV6-1	CASSDNQGPFTEAFF
TRBJ2-3	.	TRBV7-2	CASSLVAERRDTQYF
TRBJ1-3	few	TRBV4-3	CASSQDTSSGNTIYF
TRBJ2-7	.	TRBV11-2	CASSAGAGVTYEQYF
TRBJ1-4	.	TRBV5-6	CASSLRGLGEKLFF
TRBJ2-7	.	TRBV13	CASSLVPSGYEQYF
TRBJ2-3	.	TRBV19	CASSAIAGGPDTQYF
TRBJ2-5	.	TRBV9	CASSVDEVTSGRGETQYF
TRBJ1-2	.	TRBV9	CASSVGQRNYGYTF
TRBJ2-2	.	TRBV9	CASSVAGGSTGELFF
TRBJ1-2	.	TRBV5-6	CASSLEQGGGYTF
TRBJ2-1	.	TRBV28	CASSRDRDVGEQFF
TRBJ1-1	once	TRBV5-4	CASSLGRVNTEAFF
TRBJ2-5	.	TRBV7-2	CASSSRTGGETQYF
TRBJ2-1	.	TRBV11-3	CASSLAKDGASGRDNEQFF
TRBJ2-2	.	TRBV13	CASSLGTGQGAGELFF
TRBJ2-1	once	TRBV20-1	CSASDRASYNEQFF
TRBJ2-1	.	TRBV12-5	CASGSRGQGPYNEQFF